This T cell receptor (beta chain) came from a study of blood T cell repertoires in COVID-19. Turning to the study itself: Italy, Spain and the United States were the sources of the convalescent and acute COVID-19 samples. PBMCs, B-cell-depleted T cells, or T cells provided the cDNA or gDNA that made up the material.

Study processing details: Amplification with reference gene primers provided the estimates of nucleated cell counts. Clones were sequenced by immunoSEQ multiplex PCR, and TCRdb holds only the in-frame ones, with some missing. V and J calls and clone size come straight from that table; D and trimming were deduced from the DNA. The sample contains about 300,000 clones, 87% of which appear only once. The sequence was obtained from a young man with active or convalescent COVID-19. Sequencing input: peripheral blood.

The CDR3 reads CASSPGTVAPDEAFF. As DNA, the CDR3 is TGTGCCAGCAGCCCCGGGACAGTAGCTCCCGATGAAGCTTTCTTT. The chain links TRBV2 to TRBJ1-1, with TRBD1 matching over 7 bases. J gave up 7 bases and V 6 bases, and 14 bases lay outside the gene matches. The germline gives CDR1 SNHLY, CDR2 FYNNEI. The CDR3 extends over 15 amino acids.